This paragraph reports one T cell receptor (beta chain). The data belong to a study of blood T cell repertoires in COVID-19. In the authors' methods: Researchers report that nucleated cell counts were estimated from reference gene primer amplification. Profiled with immunoSEQ multiplex PCR; TCRdb holds only in-frame clones, not every one. D and trimming were read from the DNA, whereas the V and J calls and clone size are those reported in that table. There are about 230,000 clones in the sample; 84% occur only once, and around 2.4% lies in the top ten. In germline, CDR1 is SGHKS, CDR2 YYEKEE (reference sequence). The junction had 5 bases not matched to a gene; V was cut back by 3 bases and J by 3 bases. This CDR3 has 14 amino acids.

This clonotype originated in a man in his forties who had recovered from COVID-19. Source material: peripheral blood. The J gene is TRBJ1-1, the V gene TRBV5-5, with TRBD1 matching over 7 bases. The CDR3, as DNA: TGTGCCAGCAGCTGGGCAGGGGGTCACACTGAAGCTTTCTTT. Translation: CASSWAGGHTEAFF.